This passage covers 3 T cell receptor beta chains from one sample sequenced in a study of T cell responses to AZD1222 COVID-19 vaccine. Assay: immunoSEQ multiplex PCR; the TCRdb copy retains only in-frame clones and omits some. The top ten clones hold about 9.4% of a sample with 95,000 to 100,000 clones, 70% to 90% of them seen once. The material was peripheral blood, obtained 28 days after the second AZD1222 dose. These receptors all stem from an adult who received the AZD1222 COVID-19 vaccine.

The table lists this clone with a count of one. The V gene is TRBV15, the J gene TRBJ2-7; D is unclear. Germline assignment: CDR1 LNHNV and CDR2 YYDKDF (reference sequence). This CDR3 has 14 residues. Between the trimmed V and J ends, which lost 5 bases and 6 bases, there was a span of 17 bases. This CDR3 reads CATSPSVGGVEQYF. DNA for the CDR3: TGTGCCACCAGCCCAAGCGTGGGCGGCGTCGAGCAGTACTTC.

The rearrangement joins TRBV19 to TRBJ2-5; TRBD2 might be the D (6 bases). V was shortened by 4 bases and J by 3 bases, with 9 bases between the two germline ends. Looked up from germline, CDR1 is LNHDA and CDR2 is SQIVND (reference sequence). The CDR3 extends over 13 amino acids. CDR3 in amino acids: CASSRDWEETQYF. Written as DNA, the CDR3 is TGTGCCAGTAGTAGGGACTGGGAAGAGACCCAGTACTTC.

This clone was found once. This chain links TRBV20-1 with TRBJ2-5; D remains ambiguous. CDR3 length equals 11 residues. In germline, CDR1 is DFQATT, CDR2 SNEGSKA (reference sequence). The V gene lost 5 bases and the J gene lost 0 bases, with 4 bases spanning the gap. This CDR3 is CSARHQETQYF. The DNA of the CDR3 is TGCAGTGCTCGACACCAAGAGACCCAGTACTTC.